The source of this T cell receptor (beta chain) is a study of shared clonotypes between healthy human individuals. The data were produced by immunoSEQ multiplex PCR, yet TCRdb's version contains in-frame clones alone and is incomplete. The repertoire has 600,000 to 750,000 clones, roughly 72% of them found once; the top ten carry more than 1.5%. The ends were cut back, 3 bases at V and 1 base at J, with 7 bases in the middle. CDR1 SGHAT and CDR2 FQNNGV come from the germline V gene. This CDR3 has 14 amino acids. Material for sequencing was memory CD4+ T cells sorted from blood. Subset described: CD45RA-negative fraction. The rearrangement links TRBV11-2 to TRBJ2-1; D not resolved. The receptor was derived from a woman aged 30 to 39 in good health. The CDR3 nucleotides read TGTGCCAGCAGCTTCAGTAATTCCTACAATGAGCAGTTCTTC. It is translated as CASSFSNSYNEQFF.